The 15 T cell receptor beta chains in this list originate from one sample, sequenced in a study of technical replicates of blood from several donors. Assay: immunoSEQ multiplex PCR; the TCRdb copy retains only in-frame clones and omits some. This table has over 30,000 clones, more than 80% appearing once. Specimen: PBMCs. Source of these receptors: a human donor in good health. Some clones in this sample may be carry-over from other donors' samples.

The chain carries TRBV7-3 and TRBJ2-5, with TRBD2 matching 13 bases. CDR3 size: 15 residues. Trimming removed 4 bases from V and 3 bases from J; junction bases left unmatched: 2. The V gene's germline CDR1 is SGHTA and CDR2 FQGTGA. The CDR3 DNA reads TGTGCCAGCAGCTCGACTAGCGGGGGGAAAGAGACCCAGTACTTC. It codes for CASSSTSGGKETQYF.

The chain links TRBV10-3 to TRBJ1-6; perhaps TRBD1 as D (5 bases). The CDR3 covers 13 residues. Germline V CDR1 and CDR2: ENHRY, SYGVKD. V lost 5 bases and J 10 bases, leaving 12 bases between the germline ends. CDR3: CAISPGVGSPLHF. For the CDR3, the DNA is TGTGCCATCAGTCCGGGGGTAGGGTCACCCCTCCACTTT.

This chain joins TRBV18 and TRBJ2-1, with 9 bases identical to TRBD1. V lost 5 bases to trimming and J lost 6 bases; unmatched junction nucleotides: 20. Germline V gene data show CDR1 as KGHSH and CDR2 as LQKENI. The CDR3 totals 19 residues. The DNA for the CDR3 is TGTGCCAGCTCATTAACGGGACAGGGTTTTAAGGATTATCCCAATGAGCAGTTCTTC. It encodes CASSLTGQGFKDYPNEQFF.

The genes are TRBV9 and TRBJ2-5, with D maybe TRBD1 (6 bases). CDR1 is SGDLS and CDR2 is YYNGEE in the germline V gene. CDR3 length: 12 amino acids. Trimming pared 3 bases from V and 5 bases from J, leaving 8 bases between. The CDR3 sequence is CASSARGETQYF. CDR3 DNA sequence: TGTGCCAGCAGCGCTAGGGGGGAGACCCAGTACTTC.

This chain connects TRBV7-9 to TRBJ2-7; TRBD2 matches at 8 bases. Germline V CDR1 and CDR2: SEHNR, FQNEAQ (reference sequence). The trim removed 4 bases at V and 1 base at J, leaving 12 bases unmatched. This CDR3 is 17 amino acids long. CDR3 nucleotides: TGTGCCAGCAGCTCTAGACGGGGGGGTTCGGGTTCCTACGAGCAGTACTTC. Amino acids: CASSSRRGGSGSYEQYF.

The gene calls are TRBV5-3 and TRBJ1-5; D perhaps matches TRBD1 (6 bases). TRBV5-3 is an open reading frame whose function is uncertain. The CDR3 length is 13 residues. The germline V and J ends were trimmed by 10 bases and 7 bases, with 18 bases remaining between them. CDR3 sequence: CAPRRKGGQPQHF. As DNA, the CDR3 is TGTGCCCCCCGGAGGAAGGGGGGGCAGCCCCAGCATTTT.

The chain uses TRBV9 and TRBJ1-1; 11 positions agree with TRBD1. The germline gives CDR1 SGDLS, CDR2 YYNGEE. The CDR3 is 15 residues long. J gave up 3 bases and V 3 bases, and 4 bases lay outside the gene matches. The CDR3 DNA sequence: TGTGCCAGCAGCGGAGGACAGGGGGCATACACTGAAGCTTTCTTT. Amino acids: CASSGGQGAYTEAFF.

The rearrangement links TRBV7-3 to TRBJ2-2; unclear D gene. CDR3 length equals 14 residues. Germline V gives CDR1 SGHTA, CDR2 FQGTGA. V lost 5 bases to trimming and J lost 0 bases, with 7 bases between them. The CDR3 region is CASSPRSNTGELFF. Here the CDR3 DNA reads TGTGCCAGCAGCCCGAGATCGAACACCGGGGAGCTGTTTTTT.

In DNA, the CDR3 is TGTGCCAGCAGCCCTGGACAGTATAATTCACCCCTCCACTTT. Translated, it gives CASSPGQYNSPLHF. The chain combines TRBV13 with TRBJ1-6, with a possible D match to TRBD1 (6 bases). Trimming removed 5 bases at V and 4 bases at J, with 9 bases between. The V gene's germline CDR1 is PRHDT and CDR2 FYEKMQ (reference sequence). This CDR3 is 14 amino acids long.

V and J are TRBV10-3 and TRBJ1-1, with D perhaps matching TRBD1 (5 bases). V gave up 2 bases and J gave up 1 base, with 8 bases separating them. CDR1 is ENHRY, CDR2 SYGVKD, per germline. There are 14 residues in the CDR3. The CDR3 DNA sequence: TGTGCCATCAGTGAGCGGACACCGAACACTGAAGCTTTCTTT. Protein sequence: CAISERTPNTEAFF.

CDR3 bases: TGCGCCAGCAGCCCTCTGGGGGGGGTGGAGACCGGGGAGCTGTTTTTT. Translation gives CASSPLGGVETGELFF. This chain joins TRBV4-3 and TRBJ2-2; TRBD2 matches 7 bases. CDR3 size: 16 residues. V lost 4 bases and J lost 5; bases outside the gene matches: 10. The germline gives CDR1 LGHNA, CDR2 YSLEER.

The V call is TRBV7-9, the J call TRBJ1-2; D is uncertain. V gave up 6 bases and J gave up 6 bases, with 14 bases separating them. Germline CDR1 and CDR2: SEHNR and FQNEAQ (reference sequence). The CDR3 consists of 13 residues. The CDR3 here is CASSSPRGNGYTF. CDR3 bases: TGTGCCAGCAGTTCCCCTCGGGGTAATGGCTACACCTTC.

V gene TRBV15 combines with J gene TRBJ2-1, with 10 positions matching TRBD2. Germline CDR1 reads LNHNV; CDR2 reads YYDKDF (reference sequence). Trimming cost V 0 bases and J 4 bases; bases outside gene matches: 9. There are 18 residues in the CDR3. CDR3 in DNA: TGTGCCACCAGCAGAGATAAAGGGGCTAGCGGGAGTTACAATGAGCAGTTCTTC. This encodes CATSRDKGASGSYNEQFF. Based on the CDR3 plus reference TRBV15 and TRBJ2-1, the full variable domain is DAMVIQNPRYQVTQFGKPVTLSCSQTLNHNVMYWYQQKSSQAPKLLFHYYDKDFNNEADTPDNFQSRRPNTSFCFLDIRSPGLGDTAMYLCATSRDKGASGSYNEQFFGPGTRLTVL.

The chain uses TRBV7-9 and TRBJ1-2; D call uncertain. This CDR3 is 13 amino acids long. From germline, CDR1 is SEHNR and CDR2 FQNEAQ (reference sequence). Between the trimmed V and J ends, which lost 3 bases and 3 bases, there was a span of 8 bases. The CDR3 protein is CASSFVDYYGYTF. CDR3 sequence (DNA): TGTGCCAGCAGCTTCGTGGACTACTATGGCTACACCTTC.

This chain uses TRBV5-1 with TRBJ2-7; 11 bases line up with TRBD1. V was pared by 3 bases and J by 7 bases, with 6 bases of the junction left unmatched. Germline lookup yields CDR1 SGHRS and CDR2 YFSETQ. The CDR3 has 14 residues. The CDR3 spells CASSSGQGAGEQYF. CDR3 nucleotide sequence: TGCGCCAGCAGCTCAGGACAGGGGGCGGGAGAGCAGTACTTC.